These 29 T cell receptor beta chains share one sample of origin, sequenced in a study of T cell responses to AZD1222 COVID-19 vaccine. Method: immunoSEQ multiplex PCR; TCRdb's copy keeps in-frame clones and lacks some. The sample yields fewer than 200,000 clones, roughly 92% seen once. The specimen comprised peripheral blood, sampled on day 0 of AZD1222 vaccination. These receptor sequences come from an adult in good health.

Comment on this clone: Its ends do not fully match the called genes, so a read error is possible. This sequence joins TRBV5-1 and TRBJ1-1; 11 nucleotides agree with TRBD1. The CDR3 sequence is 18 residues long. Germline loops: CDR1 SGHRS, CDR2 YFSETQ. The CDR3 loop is CASSLGPGQGAMNTEAFF. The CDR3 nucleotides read TGCGCCAGCAGCTTGGGACCCGGACAGGGGGCGATGAATACTGAAGCTTTCTTT. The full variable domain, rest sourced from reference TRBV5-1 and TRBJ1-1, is KAGVTQTPRYLIKTRGQQVTLSCSPISGHRSVSWYQQTPGQGLQFLFEYFSETQRNKGNFPGRFSGRQFSNSRSEMNVSTLELGDSALYLCASSLGPGQGAMNTEAFFGQGTRLTVV.

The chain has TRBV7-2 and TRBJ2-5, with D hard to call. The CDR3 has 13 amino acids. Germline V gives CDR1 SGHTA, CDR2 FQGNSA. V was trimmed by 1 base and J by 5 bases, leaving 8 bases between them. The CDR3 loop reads CASSLVSEETQYF. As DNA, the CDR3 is TGTGCCAGCAGCTTAGTCTCGGAGGAGACCCAGTACTTC.

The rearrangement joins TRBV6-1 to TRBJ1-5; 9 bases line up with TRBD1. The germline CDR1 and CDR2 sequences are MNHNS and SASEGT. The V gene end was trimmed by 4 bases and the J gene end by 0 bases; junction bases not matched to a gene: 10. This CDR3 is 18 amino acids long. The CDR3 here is CASSASPGQGSSNQPQHF. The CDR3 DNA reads TGTGCCAGCAGTGCCTCCCCGGGACAGGGATCTAGCAATCAGCCCCAGCATTTT.

CDR3 amino acids: CASSPLPPTYSEQFF. CDR3 nucleotides: TGCGCCAGCAGCCCCTTACCCCCGACCTACTCGGAGCAGTTCTTC. This chain connects TRBV4-1 to TRBJ2-1; the D is unclear. CDR3 length equals 15 residues. V lost 4 bases and J lost 10, with 20 bases in between. Germline V gene sequence: CDR1 MGHRA, CDR2 YSYEKL.

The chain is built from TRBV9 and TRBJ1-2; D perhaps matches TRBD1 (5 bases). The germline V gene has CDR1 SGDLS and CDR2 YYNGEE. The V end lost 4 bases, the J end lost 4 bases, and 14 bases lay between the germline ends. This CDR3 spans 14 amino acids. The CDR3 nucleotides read TGTGCCAGCAGCCCCGGGACCGACTTCTATGGCTACACCTTC. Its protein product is CASSPGTDFYGYTF.

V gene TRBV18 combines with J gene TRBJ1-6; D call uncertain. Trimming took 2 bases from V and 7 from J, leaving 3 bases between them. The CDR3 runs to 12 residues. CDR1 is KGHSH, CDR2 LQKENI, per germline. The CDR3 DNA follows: TGTGCCAGCTCACCATCAAATTCACCCCTCCACTTT. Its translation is CASSPSNSPLHF. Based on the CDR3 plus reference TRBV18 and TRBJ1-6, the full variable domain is NAGVMQNPRHLVRRRGQEARLRCSPMKGHSHVYWYRQLPEEGLKFMVYLQKENIIDESGMPKERFSAEFPKEGPSILRIQQVVRGDSAAYFCASSPSNSPLHFGNGTRLTVT.

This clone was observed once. Here the CDR3 DNA reads TGTGCCAGCAGGGCCGGCACTGAAGCTTTCTTT. This codes for CASRAGTEAFF. The chain joins TRBV2 to TRBJ1-1; D is unresolved. Germline V gives CDR1 SNHLY, CDR2 FYNNEI. V lost 6 bases to trimming and J lost 4 bases, with 6 bases between them. The CDR3 contains 11 residues. Using reference TRBV2 and TRBJ1-1 for the parts outside the CDR3, the full variable domain is EPEVTQTPSHQVTQMGQEVILRCVPISNHLYFYWYRQILGQKVEFLVSFYNNEISEKSEIFDDQFSVERPDGSNFTLKIRSTKLEDSAMYFCASRAGTEAFFGQGTRLTVV.

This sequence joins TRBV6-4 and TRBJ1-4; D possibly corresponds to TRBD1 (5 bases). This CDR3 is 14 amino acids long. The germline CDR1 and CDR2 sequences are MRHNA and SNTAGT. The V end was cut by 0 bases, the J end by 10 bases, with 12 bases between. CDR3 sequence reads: CASSDSMGLGKLFF. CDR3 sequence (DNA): TGTGCCAGCAGTGACTCGATGGGACTCGGAAAACTGTTTTTT.

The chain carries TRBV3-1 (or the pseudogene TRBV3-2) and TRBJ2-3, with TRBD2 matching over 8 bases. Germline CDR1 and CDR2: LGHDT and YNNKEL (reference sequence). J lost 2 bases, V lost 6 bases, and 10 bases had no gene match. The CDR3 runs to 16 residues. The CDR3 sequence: CASSLQAGAITDTQYF. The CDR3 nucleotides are TGTGCCAGCAGTCTACAAGCGGGAGCCATCACAGATACGCAGTATTTT.

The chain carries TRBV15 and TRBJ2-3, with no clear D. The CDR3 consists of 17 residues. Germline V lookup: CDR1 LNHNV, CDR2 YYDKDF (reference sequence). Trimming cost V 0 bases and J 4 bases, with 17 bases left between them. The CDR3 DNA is TGTGCCACCAGCAGAGATCTTTGGGGAATAGCTGCAGATACGCAGTATTTT. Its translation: CATSRDLWGIAADTQYF. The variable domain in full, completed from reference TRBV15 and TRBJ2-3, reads DAMVIQNPRYQVTQFGKPVTLSCSQTLNHNVMYWYQQKSSQAPKLLFHYYDKDFNNEADTPDNFQSRRPNTSFCFLDIRSPGLGDTAMYLCATSRDLWGIAADTQYFGPGTRLTVL.

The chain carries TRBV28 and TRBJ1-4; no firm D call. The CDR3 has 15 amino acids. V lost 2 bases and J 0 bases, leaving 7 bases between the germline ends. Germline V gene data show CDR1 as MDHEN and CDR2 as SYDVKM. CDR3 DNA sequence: TGTGCCAGCAGTTTAACCCGACCAACTAATGAAAAACTGTTTTTT. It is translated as CASSLTRPTNEKLFF.

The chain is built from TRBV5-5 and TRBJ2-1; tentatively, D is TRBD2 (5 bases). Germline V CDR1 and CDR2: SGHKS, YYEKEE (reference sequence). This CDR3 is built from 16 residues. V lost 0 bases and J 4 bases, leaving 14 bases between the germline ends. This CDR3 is CASSLALQTTYNEQFF. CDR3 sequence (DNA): TGTGCCAGCAGCTTGGCCTTACAGACTACTTACAATGAGCAGTTCTTC.

This chain's CDR3 is CASSYRGTGYMVEQYF. As DNA, the CDR3 is TGTGCCAGCAGTTATCGCGGGACGGGCTATATGGTCGAGCAGTACTTC. This chain joins TRBV5-6 and TRBJ2-7; D perhaps matches TRBD2 (6 bases). This CDR3 is 16 amino acids long. Germline lookup yields CDR1 SGHDT and CDR2 YYEEEE. Trimming took off 5 bases at V and 6 bases at J, with 24 bases between the two ends. Full variable domain (outside the CDR3, taken from reference TRBV5-6 and TRBJ2-7): DAGVTQSPTHLIKTRGQQVTLRCSPKSGHDTVSWYQQALGQGPQFIFQYYEEEERQRGNFPDRFSGHQFPNYSSELNVNALLLGDSALYLCASSYRGTGYMVEQYFGPGTRLTVT.

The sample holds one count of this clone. The CDR3 protein is CASSLTVNTEAFF. The CDR3 coding sequence is TGTGCCAGCAGCTTAACAGTGAACACTGAAGCTTTCTTT. The chain carries TRBV5-4 and TRBJ1-1; D unresolved. Germline V gene lookup returns CDR1 SGHNT and CDR2 YYREEE (reference sequence). The ends were cut back, 2 bases at V and 0 bases at J, with 5 bases in the middle. This CDR3 has 13 residues.

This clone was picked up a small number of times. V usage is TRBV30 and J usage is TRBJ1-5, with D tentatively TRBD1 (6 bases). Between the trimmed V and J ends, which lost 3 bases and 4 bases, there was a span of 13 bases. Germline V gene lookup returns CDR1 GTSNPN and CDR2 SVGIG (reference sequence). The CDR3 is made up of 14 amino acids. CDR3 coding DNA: TGTGCCTGGAGAGCAGGACAGCCTAATCAGCCCCAGCATTTT. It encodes CAWRAGQPNQPQHF.

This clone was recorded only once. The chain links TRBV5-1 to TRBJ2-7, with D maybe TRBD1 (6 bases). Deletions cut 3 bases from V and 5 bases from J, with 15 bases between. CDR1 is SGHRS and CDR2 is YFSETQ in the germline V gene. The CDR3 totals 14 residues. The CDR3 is CASSWGSAGDEQYF. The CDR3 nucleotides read TGCGCCAGCAGCTGGGGAAGTGCAGGGGACGAGCAGTACTTC.

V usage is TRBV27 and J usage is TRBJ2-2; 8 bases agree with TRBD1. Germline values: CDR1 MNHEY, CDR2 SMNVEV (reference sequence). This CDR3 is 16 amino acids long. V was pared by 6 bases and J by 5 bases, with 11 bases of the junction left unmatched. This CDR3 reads CASRSRQTGVTGELFF. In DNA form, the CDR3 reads TGTGCCAGCAGGAGCAGGCAGACAGGGGTGACCGGGGAGCTGTTTTTT.

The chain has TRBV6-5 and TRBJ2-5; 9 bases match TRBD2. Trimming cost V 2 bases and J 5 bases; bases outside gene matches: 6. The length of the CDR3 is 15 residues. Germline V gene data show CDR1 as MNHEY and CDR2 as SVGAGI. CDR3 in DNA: TGTGCCAGCAGTTACAGAGCGGGGGGCCGGGAGACCCAGTACTTC. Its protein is CASSYRAGGRETQYF.

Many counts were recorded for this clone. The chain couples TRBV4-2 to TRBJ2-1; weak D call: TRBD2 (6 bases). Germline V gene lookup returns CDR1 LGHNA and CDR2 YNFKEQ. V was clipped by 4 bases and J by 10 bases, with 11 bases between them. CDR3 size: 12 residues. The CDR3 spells CASSRGTLEQFF. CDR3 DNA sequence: TGTGCCAGCAGCCGGGGGACTCTCGAGCAGTTCTTC.

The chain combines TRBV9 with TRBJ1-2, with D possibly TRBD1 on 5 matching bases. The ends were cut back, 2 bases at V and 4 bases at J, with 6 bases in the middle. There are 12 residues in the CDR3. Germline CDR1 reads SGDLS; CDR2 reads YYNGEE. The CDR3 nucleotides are TGTGCCAGCAGCGTGGGACGCTATGGCTACACCTTC. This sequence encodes CASSVGRYGYTF. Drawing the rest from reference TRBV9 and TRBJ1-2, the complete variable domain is DSGVTQTPKHLITATGQRVTLRCSPRSGDLSVYWYQQSLDQGLQFLIQYYNGEERAKGNILERFSAQQFPDLHSELNLSSLELGDSALYFCASSVGRYGYTFGSGTRLTVV.

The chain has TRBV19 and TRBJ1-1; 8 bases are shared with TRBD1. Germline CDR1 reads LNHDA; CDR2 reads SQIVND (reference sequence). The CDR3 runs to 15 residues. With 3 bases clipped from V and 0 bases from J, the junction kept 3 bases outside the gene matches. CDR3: CASSIQDRVNTEAFF. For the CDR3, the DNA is TGTGCCAGTAGTATCCAGGACAGGGTGAACACTGAAGCTTTCTTT.

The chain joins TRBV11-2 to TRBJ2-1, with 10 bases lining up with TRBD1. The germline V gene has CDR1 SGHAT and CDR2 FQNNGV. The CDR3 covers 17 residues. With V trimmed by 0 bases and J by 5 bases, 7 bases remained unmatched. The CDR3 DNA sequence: TGTGCCAGCAGCTTAGACCTCGACAGGGGGCACCACAATGAGCAGTTCTTC. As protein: CASSLDLDRGHHNEQFF. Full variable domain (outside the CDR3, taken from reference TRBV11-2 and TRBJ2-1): EAGVAQSPRYKIIEKRQSVAFWCNPISGHATLYWYQQILGQGPKLLIQFQNNGVVDDSQLPKDRFSAERLKGVDSTLKIQPAKLEDSAVYLCASSLDLDRGHHNEQFFGPGTRLTVL.

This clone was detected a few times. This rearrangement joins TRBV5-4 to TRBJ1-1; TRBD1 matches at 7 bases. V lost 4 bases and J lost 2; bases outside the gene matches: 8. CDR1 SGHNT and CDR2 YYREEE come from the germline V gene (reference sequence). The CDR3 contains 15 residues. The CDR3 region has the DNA TGTGCCAGCAGCGAAAACAGGGGATACAACACTGAAGCTTTCTTT. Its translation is CASSENRGYNTEAFF.

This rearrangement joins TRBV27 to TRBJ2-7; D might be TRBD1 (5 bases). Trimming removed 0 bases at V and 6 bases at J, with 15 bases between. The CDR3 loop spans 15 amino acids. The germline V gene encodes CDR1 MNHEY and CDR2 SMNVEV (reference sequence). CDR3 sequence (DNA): TGTGCCAGCAGTTTATCGATTGCAAGGGGCTCCGAGCAGTACTTC. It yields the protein CASSLSIARGSEQYF.

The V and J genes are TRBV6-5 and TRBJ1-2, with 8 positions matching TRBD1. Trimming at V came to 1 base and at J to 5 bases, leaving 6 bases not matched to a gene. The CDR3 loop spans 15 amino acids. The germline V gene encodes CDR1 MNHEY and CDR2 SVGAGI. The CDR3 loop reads CASSYLDRVLYGYTF. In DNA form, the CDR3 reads TGTGCCAGCAGTTACTTGGACAGGGTTTTATATGGCTACACCTTC.

The CDR3 loop is CASSYSLAGGIYEQYF. The CDR3 bases are TGTGCCAGCAGTTACTCTCTAGCGGGGGGGATCTACGAGCAGTACTTC. The chain joins TRBV6-6 to TRBJ2-7, with 12 nucleotides matching TRBD2. The junction had 3 bases not matched to a gene; V was cut back by 0 bases and J by 3 bases. The CDR3 contains 16 residues. Per the germline V gene, CDR1 is MNHNY and CDR2 is SVGAGI (reference sequence).

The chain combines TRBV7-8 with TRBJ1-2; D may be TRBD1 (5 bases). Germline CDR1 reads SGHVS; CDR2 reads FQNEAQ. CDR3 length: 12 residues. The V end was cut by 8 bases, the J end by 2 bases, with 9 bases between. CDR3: CASRGTNYGYTF. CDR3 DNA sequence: TGTGCCAGCCGTGGGACGAACTATGGCTACACCTTC.

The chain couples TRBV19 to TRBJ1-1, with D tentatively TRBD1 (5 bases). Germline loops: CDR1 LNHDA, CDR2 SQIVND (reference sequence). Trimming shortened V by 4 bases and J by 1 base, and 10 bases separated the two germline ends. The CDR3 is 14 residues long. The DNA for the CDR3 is TGTGCCAGTAGTACTCACAGGACGAACACTGAAGCTTTCTTT. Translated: CASSTHRTNTEAFF.

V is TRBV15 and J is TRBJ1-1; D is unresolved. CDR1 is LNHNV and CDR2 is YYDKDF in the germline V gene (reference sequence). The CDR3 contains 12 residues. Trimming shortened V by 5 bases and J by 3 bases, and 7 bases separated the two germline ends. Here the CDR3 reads CATSLQYTEAFF. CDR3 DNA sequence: TGTGCCACCAGCTTGCAGTACACTGAAGCTTTCTTT.